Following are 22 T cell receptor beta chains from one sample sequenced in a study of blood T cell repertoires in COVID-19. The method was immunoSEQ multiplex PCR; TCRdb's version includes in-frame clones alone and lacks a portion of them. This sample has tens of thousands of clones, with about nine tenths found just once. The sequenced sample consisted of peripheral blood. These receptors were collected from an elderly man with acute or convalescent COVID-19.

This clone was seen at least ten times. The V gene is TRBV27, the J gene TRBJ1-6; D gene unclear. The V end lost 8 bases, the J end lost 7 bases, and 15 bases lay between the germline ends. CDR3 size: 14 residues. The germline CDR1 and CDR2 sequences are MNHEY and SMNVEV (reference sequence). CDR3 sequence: CASPYGTVNSPLHF. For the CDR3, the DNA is TGTGCCAGCCCTTACGGTACGGTAAATTCACCCCTCCACTTT.

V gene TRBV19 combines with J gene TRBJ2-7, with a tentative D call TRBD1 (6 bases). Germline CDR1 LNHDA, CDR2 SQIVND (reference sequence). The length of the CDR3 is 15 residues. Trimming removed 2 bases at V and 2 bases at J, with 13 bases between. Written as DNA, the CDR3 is TGTGCCAGTAGTATATCGGGACAAGTCACCTACGAGCAGTACTTC. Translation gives CASSISGQVTYEQYF.

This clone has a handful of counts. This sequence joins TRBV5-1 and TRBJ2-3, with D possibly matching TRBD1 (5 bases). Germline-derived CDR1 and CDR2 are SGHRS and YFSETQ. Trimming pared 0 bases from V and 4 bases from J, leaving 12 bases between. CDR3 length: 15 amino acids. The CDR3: CASSLEDKQADTQYF. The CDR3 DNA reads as TGCGCCAGCAGCTTGGAAGACAAACAGGCAGATACGCAGTATTTT.

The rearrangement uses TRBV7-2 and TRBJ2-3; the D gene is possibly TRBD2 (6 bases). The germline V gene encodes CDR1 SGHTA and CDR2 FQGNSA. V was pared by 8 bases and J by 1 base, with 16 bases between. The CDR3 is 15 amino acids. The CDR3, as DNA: TGTGCCAGCCCCCTCTCGGGGGTGGGCACAGATACGCAGTATTTT. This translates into CASPLSGVGTDTQYF.

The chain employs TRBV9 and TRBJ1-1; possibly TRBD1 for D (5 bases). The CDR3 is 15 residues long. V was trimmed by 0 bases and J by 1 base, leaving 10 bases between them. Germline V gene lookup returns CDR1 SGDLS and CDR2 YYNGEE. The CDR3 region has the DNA TGTGCCAGCAGCGTAGACCAGGGCGAGAACACTGAAGCTTTCTTT. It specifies CASSVDQGENTEAFF.

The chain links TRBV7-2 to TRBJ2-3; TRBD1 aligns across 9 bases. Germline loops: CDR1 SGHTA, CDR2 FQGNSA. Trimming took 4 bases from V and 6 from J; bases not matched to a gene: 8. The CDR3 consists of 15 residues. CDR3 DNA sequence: TGTGCCAGCAGCTCCGGCGGACAGGGGATGGATACGCAGTATTTT. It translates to CASSSGGQGMDTQYF. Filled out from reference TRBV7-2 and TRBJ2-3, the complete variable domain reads GAGVSQSPSNKVTEKGKDVELRCDPISGHTALYWYRQSLGQGLEFLIYFQGNSAPDKSGLPSDRFSAERTGGSVSTLTIQRTQQEDSAVYLCASSSGGQGMDTQYFGPGTRLTVL.

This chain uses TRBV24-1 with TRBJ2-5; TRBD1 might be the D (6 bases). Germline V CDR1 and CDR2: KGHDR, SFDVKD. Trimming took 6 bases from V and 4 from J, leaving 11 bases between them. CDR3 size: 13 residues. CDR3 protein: CATSPTGRETQYF. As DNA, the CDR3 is TGTGCCACCAGTCCGACAGGCCGAGAGACCCAGTACTTC.

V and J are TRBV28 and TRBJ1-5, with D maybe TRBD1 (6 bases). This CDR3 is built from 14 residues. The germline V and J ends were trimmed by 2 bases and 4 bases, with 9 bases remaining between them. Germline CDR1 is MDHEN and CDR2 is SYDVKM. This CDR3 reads CASSLPQGNQPQHF. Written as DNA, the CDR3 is TGTGCCAGCAGTTTACCGCAGGGGAATCAGCCCCAGCATTTT.

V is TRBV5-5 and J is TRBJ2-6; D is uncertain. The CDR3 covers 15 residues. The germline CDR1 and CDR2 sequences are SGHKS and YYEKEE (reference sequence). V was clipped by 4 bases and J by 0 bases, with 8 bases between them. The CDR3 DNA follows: TGTGCCAGCAGCATTATAAACTCTGGGGCCAACGTCCTGACTTTC. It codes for CASSIINSGANVLTF.

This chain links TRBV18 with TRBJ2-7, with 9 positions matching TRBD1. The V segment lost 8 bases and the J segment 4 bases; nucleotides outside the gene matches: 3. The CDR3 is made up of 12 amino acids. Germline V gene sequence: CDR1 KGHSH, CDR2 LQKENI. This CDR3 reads CASGTGPYEQYF. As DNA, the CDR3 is TGTGCCAGCGGGACAGGGCCTTACGAGCAGTACTTC.

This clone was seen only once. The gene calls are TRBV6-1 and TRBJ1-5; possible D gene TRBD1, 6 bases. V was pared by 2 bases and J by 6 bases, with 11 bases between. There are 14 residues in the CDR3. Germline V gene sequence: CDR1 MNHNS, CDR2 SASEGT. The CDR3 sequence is CASSEQTGFQPQHF. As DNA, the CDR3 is TGTGCCAGCAGTGAACAGACAGGATTTCAGCCCCAGCATTTT.

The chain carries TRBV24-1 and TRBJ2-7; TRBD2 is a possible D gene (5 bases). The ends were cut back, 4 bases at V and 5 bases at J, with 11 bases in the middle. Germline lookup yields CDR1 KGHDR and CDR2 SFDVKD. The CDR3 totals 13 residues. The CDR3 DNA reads TGTGCCACCAGTGAAAACGGACTGAACGAGCAGTACTTC. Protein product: CATSENGLNEQYF.

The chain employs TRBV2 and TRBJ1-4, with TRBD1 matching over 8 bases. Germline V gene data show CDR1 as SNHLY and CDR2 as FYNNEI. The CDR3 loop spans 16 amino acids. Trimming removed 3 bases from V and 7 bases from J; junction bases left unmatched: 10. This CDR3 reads CASSEPGGGSSEKLFF. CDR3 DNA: TGTGCCAGCAGTGAGCCAGGGGGCGGGAGTAGTGAAAAACTGTTTTTT.

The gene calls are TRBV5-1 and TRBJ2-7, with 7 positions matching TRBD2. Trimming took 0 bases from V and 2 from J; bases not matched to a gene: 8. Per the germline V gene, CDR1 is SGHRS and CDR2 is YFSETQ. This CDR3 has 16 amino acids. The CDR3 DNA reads TGCGCCAGCAGCTTGGGCGGGGGTCTTGGGGCCTACGAGCAGTACTTC. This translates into CASSLGGGLGAYEQYF.

As DNA, the CDR3 is TGTGCCAGCAGCTTAGCCCTTCAGGGGGCGGAAGGCTACACCTTC. It specifies CASSLALQGAEGYTF. V is TRBV7-9 and J is TRBJ1-2; 8 bases match TRBD1. CDR3 length: 15 residues. Germline V gene data show CDR1 as SEHNR and CDR2 as FQNEAQ (reference sequence). V was pared by 0 bases and J by 8 bases, with 8 bases of the junction left unmatched.

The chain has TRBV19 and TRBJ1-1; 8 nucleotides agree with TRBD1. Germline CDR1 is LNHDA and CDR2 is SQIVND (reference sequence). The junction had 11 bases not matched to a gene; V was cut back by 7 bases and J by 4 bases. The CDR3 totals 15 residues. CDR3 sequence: CASKDREAGTTEAFF. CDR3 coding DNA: TGTGCCAGTAAGGACAGGGAGGCGGGGACCACTGAAGCTTTCTTT.

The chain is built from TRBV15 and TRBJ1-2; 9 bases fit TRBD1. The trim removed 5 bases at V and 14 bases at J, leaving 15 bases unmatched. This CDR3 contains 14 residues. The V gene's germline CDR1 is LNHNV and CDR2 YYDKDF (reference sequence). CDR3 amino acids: CATSGSGTGKEVTF. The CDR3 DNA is TGTGCCACCAGCGGGTCCGGGACAGGGAAGGAGGTTACCTTC.

The CDR3 loop is CASSPGDSPGTGELFF. The CDR3 DNA reads as TGCGCCAGCAGCCCGGGGGACTCCCCAGGAACCGGGGAGCTGTTTTTT. V and J are TRBV5-1 and TRBJ2-2; possible D gene TRBD2, 6 bases. V lost 4 bases, J lost 5 bases, and 18 bases lay in between. The CDR3 is 16 amino acids. Germline V gene data show CDR1 as SGHRS and CDR2 as YFSETQ.

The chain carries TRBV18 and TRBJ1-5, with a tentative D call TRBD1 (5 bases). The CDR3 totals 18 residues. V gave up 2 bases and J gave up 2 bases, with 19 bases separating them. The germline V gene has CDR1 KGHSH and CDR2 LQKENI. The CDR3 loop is CASSPARTLTDGNQPQHF. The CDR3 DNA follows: TGTGCCAGCTCACCAGCGAGAACACTGACAGATGGCAATCAGCCCCAGCATTTT.

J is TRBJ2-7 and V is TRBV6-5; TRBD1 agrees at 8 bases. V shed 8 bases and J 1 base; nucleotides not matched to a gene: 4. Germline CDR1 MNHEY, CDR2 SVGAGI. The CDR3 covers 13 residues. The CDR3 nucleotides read TGTGCCAGCGCAGGGGGCGTTTCCTACGAGCAGTACTTC. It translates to CASAGGVSYEQYF.

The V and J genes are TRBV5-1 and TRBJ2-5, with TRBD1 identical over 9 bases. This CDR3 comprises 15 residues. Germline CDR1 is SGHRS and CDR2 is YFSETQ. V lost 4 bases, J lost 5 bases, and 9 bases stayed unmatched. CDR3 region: CASSPDRGGRETQYF. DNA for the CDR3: TGCGCCAGCAGCCCGGACAGGGGAGGTAGGGAGACCCAGTACTTC.

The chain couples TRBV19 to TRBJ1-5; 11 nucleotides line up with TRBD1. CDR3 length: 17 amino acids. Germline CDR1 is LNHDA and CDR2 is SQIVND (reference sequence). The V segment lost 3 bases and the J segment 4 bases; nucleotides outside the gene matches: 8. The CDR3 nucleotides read TGTGCCAGTAGTATGACACACCGGGACAGGGGGAATCAGCCCCAGCATTTT. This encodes CASSMTHRDRGNQPQHF.